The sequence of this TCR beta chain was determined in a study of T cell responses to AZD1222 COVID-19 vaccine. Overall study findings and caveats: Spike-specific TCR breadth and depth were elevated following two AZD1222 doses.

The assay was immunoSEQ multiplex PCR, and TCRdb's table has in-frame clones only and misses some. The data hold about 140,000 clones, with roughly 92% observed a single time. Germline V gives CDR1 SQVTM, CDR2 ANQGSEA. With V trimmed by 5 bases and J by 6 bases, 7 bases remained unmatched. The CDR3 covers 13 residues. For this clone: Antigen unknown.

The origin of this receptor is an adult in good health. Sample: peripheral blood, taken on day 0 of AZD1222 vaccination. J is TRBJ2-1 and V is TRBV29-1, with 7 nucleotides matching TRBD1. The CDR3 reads CSVRGSGGNEQFF. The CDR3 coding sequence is TGCAGCGTTAGAGGGTCAGGGGGCAATGAGCAGTTCTTC.